The 4 T cell receptor beta chains presented below share a single source sample, sequenced in a study of shared clonotypes between healthy human individuals. Measured with immunoSEQ multiplex PCR; TCRdb has only the in-frame clones, and not every one. Of around 1.1 million clones in the sample, 75% to 80% are singletons; the top ten hold 0.61%. The sample was memory CD4+ T cells from PBMCs. The sample's subset: CD45RA-negative fraction. The receptors derive from a man aged 18-30 years in good health. Some clones in this sample may be carry-over from other donors' samples.

The V call is TRBV30, the J call TRBJ2-5; D may correspond to TRBD1 or TRBD2 (6 bases each). With 2 bases removed from V and 5 bases from J, the gap between germline ends came to 18 bases. Germline V gene sequence: CDR1 GTSNPN, CDR2 SVGIG (reference sequence). This CDR3 region has 15 residues. The DNA for the CDR3 is TGTGCCTGGAGTACACAAAGCGGAGGGGGGGAGACCCAGTACTTC. Amino acid sequence: CAWSTQSGGGETQYF.

As regards this clone: A much larger clone is a single base away; this may be a read error. This chain links TRBV11-3 with TRBJ2-7, with D possibly matching TRBD2 (5 bases). In germline, CDR1 is SGHNT, CDR2 YENEEA. CDR3 size: 14 residues. The germline V and J ends were trimmed by 2 bases and 0 bases, with 8 bases remaining between them. The CDR3, as DNA: TGTGCCAGCAGCTTAAGGAGGAGCTCCTACGAGCAGTACTTC. The encoded protein is CASSLRRSSYEQYF. The whole variable domain, remainder taken from reference TRBV11-3 and TRBJ2-7, is EAGVVQSPRYKIIEKKQPVAFWCNPISGHNTLYWYLQNLGQGPELLIRYENEEAVDDSQLPKDRFSAERLKGVDSTLKIQPAELGDSAVYLCASSLRRSSYEQYFGPGTRLTVT.

The chain employs TRBV10-3 and TRBJ2-1, with 9 bases that match TRBD2. V was pared by 7 bases and J by 5 bases, with 12 bases of the junction left unmatched. The CDR3 sequence is 16 residues long. Germline lookup yields CDR1 ENHRY and CDR2 SYGVKD. The CDR3 reads CAINGPAGGPNNEQFF. The CDR3 DNA reads TGTGCCATCAATGGCCCCGCGGGAGGGCCGAACAATGAGCAGTTCTTC.

The rearrangement links TRBV5-1 to TRBJ2-1, with TRBD2 matching over 8 bases. Per germline, CDR1 SGHRS and CDR2 YFSETQ. This CDR3 region has 14 residues. V gave up 3 bases and J gave up 7 bases; unmatched junction bases: 6. CDR3 in amino acids: CASSSSGSGNEQFF. CDR3 DNA: TGCGCCAGCAGCTCCAGCGGGAGTGGAAATGAGCAGTTCTTC.